These 32 T cell receptor beta chains originate from one sample sequenced in a study of early T cells in non-severe SARS-CoV-2 infection. TCRdb redid the calling of the 5' RACE reads with MiXCR, one entry per CDR3 protein. The sample includes 55,000 to 65,000 distinct CDR3 sequences, about 12% of them seen just once. Sequencing used whole blood, obtained at baseline. The receptors derive from an adult who was a healthcare worker with PCR-confirmed SARS-CoV-2 infection or an uninfected control (not recorded which).

The chain joins TRBV20-1 to TRBJ2-3; TRBD2 is a possible D gene (6 bases). CDR3 length: 15 amino acids. V was clipped by 6 bases and J by 2 bases, with 18 bases between them. Germline CDR1 DFQATT, CDR2 SNEGSKA (reference sequence). CDR3 in amino acids: CSAPSGDIHTDTQYF. Written as DNA, the CDR3 is TGCAGTGCCCCTTCGGGGGATATCCACACAGATACGCAGTATTTT.

The V gene is TRBV20-1, the J gene TRBJ2-1, with D unresolved. Trimming shortened V by 0 bases and J by 9 bases, and 9 bases separated the two germline ends. This CDR3 contains 12 residues. CDR1 is DFQATT, CDR2 SNEGSKA, per germline (reference sequence). The CDR3 DNA reads TGCAGTGCTAGAGAGGCTACTCGTGAGCAGTTCTTC. The encoded protein is CSAREATREQFF.

The chain employs TRBV18 and TRBJ2-3; D might be TRBD1 (5 bases). V was trimmed by 0 bases and J by 4 bases, leaving 11 bases between them. The CDR3 sequence is 15 residues long. CDR1 is KGHSH, CDR2 LQKENI, per germline. CDR3 coding DNA: TGTGCCAGCTCACCACCTTCAGGGATGCCAGATACGCAGTATTTT. It codes for CASSPPSGMPDTQYF.

V and J are TRBV7-9 and TRBJ1-2; possibly TRBD1 for D (6 bases). This CDR3 region has 14 residues. Between the trimmed V and J ends, which lost 1 base and 3 bases, there was a span of 9 bases. CDR1 is SEHNR, CDR2 FQNEAQ, per germline (reference sequence). CDR3 DNA: TGTGCCAGCAGCTTAGTCAGGGGAGACTATGGCTACACCTTC. This codes for CASSLVRGDYGYTF.

This clonotype was counted ten times or more. The chain carries TRBV6-6 and TRBJ1-2; no clear D gene. This CDR3 contains 14 residues. Trimming removed 6 bases at V and 8 bases at J, with 19 bases between. Germline V gives CDR1 MNHNY, CDR2 SVGAGI (reference sequence). The DNA for the CDR3 is TGTGCCAGCAGCCCCAACGCCTGGGCCGGGGGCTACACCTTC. Encoded protein: CASSPNAWAGGYTF.

This clonotype was observed many times. The chain employs TRBV19 and TRBJ1-5; D gene uncertain. In germline, CDR1 is LNHDA, CDR2 SQIVND (reference sequence). With 6 bases removed from V and 3 bases from J, the gap between germline ends came to 9 bases. The CDR3 runs to 13 residues. The CDR3 loop is CASRGMINQPQHF. CDR3 in DNA: TGTGCCAGTAGGGGGATGATCAATCAGCCCCAGCATTTT.

The chain uses TRBV12-3 or TRBV12-4 and TRBJ2-2, with D perhaps TRBD1 or TRBD2 (5 bases each). CDR3 length: 14 residues. The ends were cut back, 2 bases at V and 4 bases at J, with 8 bases in the middle. CDR3 residues: CASSLWDLTGELFF. Here the CDR3 DNA reads TGTGCCAGCAGTTTATGGGACCTCACCGGGGAGCTGTTTTTT.

This clonotype came up a few times. This chain links TRBV6-2 or TRBV6-3 with TRBJ2-1; D is possibly TRBD1 (6 bases). V shed 4 bases and J shed 6 bases, with 10 bases lying between them. This CDR3 is built from 13 residues. CDR1 MNHEY and CDR2 SVGEGT come from the germline V gene. The CDR3 is CASSWTDANEQFF. In nucleotides, the CDR3 is TGTGCCAGCAGTTGGACAGACGCCAATGAGCAGTTCTTC.

The chain combines TRBV20-1 with TRBJ2-7, with 7 positions matching TRBD1. The ends lost 6 bases at V and 5 bases at J; junction bases unmatched: 4. This CDR3 spans 11 amino acids. The germline CDR1 and CDR2 sequences are DFQATT and SNEGSKA (reference sequence). The CDR3 region is CSAQGRDEQYF. The CDR3 DNA follows: TGCAGTGCACAGGGGCGCGACGAGCAGTACTTC.

The chain uses TRBV7-2 and TRBJ2-1; perhaps TRBD1 as D (5 bases). Germline CDR1 reads SGHTA; CDR2 reads FQGNSA. CDR3 length equals 14 residues. V lost 0 bases and J 8 bases, leaving 11 bases between the germline ends. The CDR3 loop is CASSLATGIDEQFF. CDR3 in DNA: TGTGCCAGCAGCTTAGCTACAGGTATTGATGAGCAGTTCTTC.

Many counts were recorded for this clonotype. V usage is TRBV20-1 and J usage is TRBJ2-1; 8 nucleotides align to TRBD2. The CDR3 spans 15 residues. Germline trimming cut 2 bases from V and 1 base from J; bases unmatched to any gene: 4. Germline V gene sequence: CDR1 DFQATT, CDR2 SNEGSKA (reference sequence). The CDR3 region is CSARKLAGSYNEQFF. The CDR3 nucleotides are TGCAGTGCTAGAAAATTAGCGGGATCCTACAATGAGCAGTTCTTC.

The chain carries TRBV3-1 and TRBJ2-7, with 8 positions matching TRBD2. The ends lost 1 base at V and 7 bases at J; junction bases unmatched: 9. In germline, CDR1 is LGHDT, CDR2 YNNKEL (reference sequence). The CDR3 loop spans 15 amino acids. The CDR3 coding sequence is TGTGCCAGCAGCCAAGGAGGAGCGGGAGTGAGGGAGCAGTACTTC. Protein sequence: CASSQGGAGVREQYF.

In this sample, this clonotype turned up many times. The chain links TRBV5-5 to TRBJ1-1, with D tentatively TRBD1 (5 bases). The CDR3 has 14 residues. From germline, CDR1 is SGHKS and CDR2 YYEKEE (reference sequence). V lost 4 bases and J lost 4, with 14 bases in between. The CDR3 loop is CASSRQSLSTEAFF. CDR3 DNA: TGTGCCAGCAGCCGACAGAGTTTGAGCACTGAAGCTTTCTTT.

This clonotype was recorded at least ten times. The chain is built from TRBV14 and TRBJ2-7; D gene uncertain. CDR1 is SGHDN, CDR2 FVKESK, per germline. There are 13 residues in the CDR3. V lost 8 bases and J lost 6, with 17 bases in between. The CDR3 DNA reads TGTGCCAGCTCAGCTTGGTGGCCAGGCGAGCAGTACTTC. Translating it yields CASSAWWPGEQYF.

The rearrangement uses TRBV7-9 and TRBJ2-2; the match to TRBD1 covers 7 bases. CDR3 length equals 14 residues. The V gene's germline CDR1 is SEHNR and CDR2 FQNEAQ (reference sequence). The V gene end was trimmed by 5 bases and the J gene end by 8 bases; junction bases not matched to a gene: 8. The CDR3 bases are TGTGCCAGCAGCCAGAGACAGGGAAGTGGGGAGCTGTTTTTT. Amino acid sequence: CASSQRQGSGELFF.

This clonotype was picked up many times. The chain joins TRBV10-3 to TRBJ2-1, with D tentatively TRBD1 (6 bases). Per germline, CDR1 ENHRY and CDR2 SYGVKD. Trimming removed 4 bases from V and 6 bases from J, with 10 bases in between. CDR3 length equals 13 residues. CDR3 DNA sequence: TGTGCCATCAGTGGGGACACTCTCAATGAGCAGTTCTTC. Translation: CAISGDTLNEQFF.

This clonotype was recorded a few times. The rearrangement joins TRBV27 to TRBJ1-6; D call uncertain. Germline V gene lookup returns CDR1 MNHEY and CDR2 SMNVEV (reference sequence). Trimming took off 7 bases at V and 6 bases at J, with 13 bases between the two ends. CDR3 length: 14 residues. This CDR3 reads CASTFGQSNSPLHF. Here the CDR3 DNA reads TGTGCCAGCACGTTCGGCCAGAGTAATTCACCCCTCCACTTT.

The chain uses TRBV12-3 or TRBV12-4 and TRBJ1-1; a possible D gene is TRBD1 (6 bases). CDR3 size: 13 residues. Trimming removed 6 bases from V and 2 bases from J, with 10 bases in between. The CDR3 DNA reads TGTGCCAGCAGCGTCAGGGGAAACACTGAAGCTTTCTTT. Residues: CASSVRGNTEAFF.

Worth noting for this clonotype: It may be a read error: a sequence one base away is much more abundant. The chain has TRBV7-9 and TRBJ2-1; D is perhaps TRBD1 (6 bases). CDR1 and CDR2 from the germline V gene are SEHNR and FQNEAQ (reference sequence). The CDR3 loop spans 12 amino acids. The V and J ends lost 5 bases and 10 bases respectively, with 12 bases between them. CDR3 in amino acids: CASSPGVEEQFF. CDR3 nucleotides: TGTGCCAGCAGCCCAGGGGTGGAGGAGCAGTTCTTC.

This clonotype has a handful of counts. The chain is built from TRBV25-1 and TRBJ2-2; no clear D gene. Germline V gene data show CDR1 as MGHDK and CDR2 as SYGVNS. V was shortened by 3 bases and J by 0 bases, with 11 bases between the two germline ends. This CDR3 spans 16 amino acids. The CDR3 coding sequence is TGTGCCAGCAGTGATATATACCAGGCGAACACCGGGGAGCTGTTTTTT. This encodes CASSDIYQANTGELFF.

The CDR3 spells CAWSRESDEKLFF. DNA for the CDR3: TGTGCCTGGAGCAGGGAGAGCGATGAAAAACTGTTTTTT. The chain employs TRBV30 and TRBJ1-4; weak D call: TRBD1 (5 bases). Deletions cut 3 bases from V and 6 bases from J, with 11 bases between. This CDR3 has 13 residues. Germline CDR1 reads GTSNPN; CDR2 reads SVGIG (reference sequence). Variable domain in full (rest from reference TRBV30 and TRBJ1-4): SQTIHQWPATLVQPVGSPLSLECTVEGTSNPNLYWYRQAAGRGLQLLFYSVGIGQISSEVPQNLSASRPQDRQFILSSKKLLLSDSGFYLCAWSRESDEKLFFGSGTQLSVL.

This clonotype was observed at least ten times. CDR3 amino acids: CASSTPRFTQYF. In DNA form, the CDR3 reads TGTGCCAGCAGTACGCCACGTTTTACGCAGTATTTT. This chain uses TRBV12-3 or TRBV12-4 with TRBJ2-3; D uncertain. The CDR3 has 12 amino acids. Trimming cost V 5 bases and J 8 bases, with 11 bases left between them.

This clonotype occurred a few times. The V and J genes are TRBV5-5 and TRBJ2-7; D assignment may be TRBD1 or TRBD2 (5 bases each). The germline gives CDR1 SGHKS, CDR2 YYEKEE (reference sequence). The CDR3 length is 14 residues. V was shortened by 3 bases and J by 1 base, with 11 bases between the two germline ends. The CDR3 DNA is TGTGCCAGCAGCTCGGGACGGCTGTCCTACGAGCAGTACTTC. This translates into CASSSGRLSYEQYF.

The rearrangement links TRBV18 to TRBJ1-1; D ambiguous. Per germline, CDR1 KGHSH and CDR2 LQKENI. V was clipped by 1 base and J by 3 bases, with 9 bases between them. This CDR3 has 14 amino acids. The CDR3 loop reads CASSPLSEYTEAFF. CDR3 DNA: TGTGCCAGCTCACCACTATCGGAGTACACTGAAGCTTTCTTT.

This clonotype has ten or more counts. The rearrangement links TRBV29-1 to TRBJ2-3; 9 bases align to TRBD2. V lost 4 bases, J lost 8 bases, and 13 bases stayed unmatched. Germline-derived CDR1 and CDR2 are SQVTM and ANQGSEA. CDR3 length equals 15 residues. The CDR3 DNA reads TGCAGCGTTGGGGTCGGTAGCGGGGGCAGGCGTACGCAGTATTTT. Protein: CSVGVGSGGRRTQYF.

The rearrangement joins TRBV11-2 to TRBJ2-3, with 9 bases identical to TRBD2. The CDR3 sequence is 18 residues long. CDR1 and CDR2 (germline): SGHAT, FQNNGV. Unmatched junction bases numbered 11, after V lost 0 bases and J lost 4 bases. CDR3: CASSLEAWAGGLADTQYF. DNA for the CDR3: TGTGCCAGCAGCTTAGAAGCGTGGGCGGGGGGGCTGGCAGATACGCAGTATTTT.

The chain uses TRBV20-1 and TRBJ1-2; D gene ambiguous. There are 14 residues in the CDR3. V lost 0 bases to trimming and J lost 2 bases, with 10 bases between them. Looked up from germline, CDR1 is DFQATT and CDR2 is SNEGSKA (reference sequence). This CDR3 is CSARDLGRNYGYTF. CDR3 nucleotides: TGCAGTGCTAGAGATTTAGGACGGAACTATGGCTACACCTTC.

This clonotype was found many times. The V gene is TRBV7-2, the J gene TRBJ1-2; the D is unclear. Germline CDR1 is SGHTA and CDR2 is FQGNSA. The CDR3 loop spans 14 amino acids. V dropped 5 bases and J dropped 3 bases, with 13 bases sitting between them. CDR3 residues: CASSPSTGDYGYTF. CDR3 nucleotide sequence: TGTGCCAGCAGCCCAAGTACCGGGGACTATGGCTACACCTTC.

The chain joins TRBV20-1 to TRBJ2-7, with TRBD2 as a possible D gene (5 bases). CDR3 size: 13 residues. Germline lookup yields CDR1 DFQATT and CDR2 SNEGSKA (reference sequence). Trimming took off 6 bases at V and 2 bases at J, with 14 bases between the two ends. The CDR3 loop reads CSAPTRDPYEQYF. DNA of the CDR3: TGCAGTGCCCCCACTAGAGACCCCTACGAGCAGTACTTC.

The sample holds a few counts of this clonotype. The J gene is TRBJ1-1, the V gene TRBV7-8, with a weak D call TRBD1 (6 bases). Germline loops: CDR1 SGHVS, CDR2 FQNEAQ. The V end lost 2 bases, the J end lost 1 base, and 17 bases lay between the germline ends. The CDR3 is 17 amino acids. CDR3 sequence: CASSLSTGTYSNTEAFF. The CDR3 DNA sequence: TGTGCCAGCAGCTTATCGACAGGAACCTATTCGAACACTGAAGCTTTCTTT.

This clonotype has only a few counts. V and J are TRBV5-1 and TRBJ2-1, with 11 bases that match TRBD2. Per the germline V gene, CDR1 is SGHRS and CDR2 is YFSETQ. The V and J ends lost 1 base and 9 bases, in that order; junction bases with no gene match: 3. The CDR3 is 14 amino acids. The CDR3 reads CASSLILAGVEQFF. CDR3 nucleotide sequence: TGCGCCAGCAGCTTGATACTAGCGGGAGTTGAGCAGTTCTTC.

This clonotype was detected many times. This chain uses TRBV4-2 with TRBJ2-7; no definite D call. V dropped 0 bases and J dropped 6 bases, with 12 bases sitting between them. Per the germline V gene, CDR1 is LGHNA and CDR2 is YNFKEQ. The CDR3 has 14 amino acids. For the CDR3, the DNA is TGTGCCAGCAGCCAAGATCACGACCTTAGCGAGCAGTACTTC. Translated: CASSQDHDLSEQYF.